This T cell receptor beta chain emerged from a study of T cell responses to AZD1222 COVID-19 vaccine. Study-wide results and limits: Sampling that yielded the repertoires occurred only after the peak T cell response. Spike-specific TCR breadth and depth rose after two AZD1222 doses.

To note about this clone: Its specificity is not known.

This CDR3 spans 14 amino acids. Germline V gene lookup returns CDR1 MNHEY and CDR2 SVGEGT. V gave up 1 base and J gave up 0 bases, with 7 bases separating them. Libraries were prepared by immunoSEQ multiplex PCR; TCRdb keeps only in-frame clonotypes and omits some of them. The table records around 120,000 clones, 80% to 90% of them present only once. The sequenced sample was peripheral blood, obtained on day 0 of MenACWY control vaccination. The TCR was taken from an adult in good health. The V gene is TRBV6-2 or TRBV6-3, the J gene TRBJ2-7; D is undetermined. CDR3 nucleotide sequence: TGTGCCAGCAGTTACTTGGGGTACTCCTACGAGCAGTACTTC. Translating it yields CASSYLGYSYEQYF.